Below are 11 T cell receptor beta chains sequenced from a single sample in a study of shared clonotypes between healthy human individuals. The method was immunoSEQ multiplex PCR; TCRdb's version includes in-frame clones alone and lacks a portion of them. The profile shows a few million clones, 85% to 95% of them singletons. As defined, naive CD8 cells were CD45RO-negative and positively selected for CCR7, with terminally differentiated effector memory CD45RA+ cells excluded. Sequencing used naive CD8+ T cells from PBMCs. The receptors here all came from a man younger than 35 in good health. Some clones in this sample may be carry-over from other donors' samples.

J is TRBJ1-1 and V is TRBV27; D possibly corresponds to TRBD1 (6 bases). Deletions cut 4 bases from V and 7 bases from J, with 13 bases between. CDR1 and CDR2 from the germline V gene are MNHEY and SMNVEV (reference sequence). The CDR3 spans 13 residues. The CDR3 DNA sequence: TGTGCCAGCAGTTGGTTTCCCAGGGGTGAAGCTTTCTTT. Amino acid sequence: CASSWFPRGEAFF.

DNA for the CDR3: TGTGCCAGCTCTCGACCCGGGGGACAAGAGACCCAGTACTTC. This encodes CASSRPGGQETQYF. The chain has TRBV18 and TRBJ2-5; TRBD2 is a possible D gene (6 bases). This CDR3 spans 14 amino acids. V lost 6 bases and J lost 2, with 13 bases in between. Germline CDR1 and CDR2: KGHSH and LQKENI. The full variable domain, in which reference TRBV18 and TRBJ2-5 provide the parts outside the CDR3, is NAGVMQNPRHLVRRRGQEARLRCSPMKGHSHVYWYRQLPEEGLKFMVYLQKENIIDESGMPKERFSAEFPKEGPSILRIQQVVRGDSAAYFCASSRPGGQETQYFGPGTRLLVL.

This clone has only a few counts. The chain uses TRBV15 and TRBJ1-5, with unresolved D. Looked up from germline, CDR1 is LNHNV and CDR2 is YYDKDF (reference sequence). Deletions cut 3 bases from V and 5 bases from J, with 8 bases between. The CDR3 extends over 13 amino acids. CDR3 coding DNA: TGTGCCACCAGCAGCAGTCGCCATCAGCCCCAGCATTTT. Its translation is CATSSSRHQPQHF.

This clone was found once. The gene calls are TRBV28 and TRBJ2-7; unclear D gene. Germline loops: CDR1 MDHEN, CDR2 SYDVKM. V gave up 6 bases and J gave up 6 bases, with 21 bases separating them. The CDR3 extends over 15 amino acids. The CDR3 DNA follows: TGTGCCAGCAGCGAACAGAAGGACCGACCTGGCGAGCAGTACTTC. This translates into CASSEQKDRPGEQYF.

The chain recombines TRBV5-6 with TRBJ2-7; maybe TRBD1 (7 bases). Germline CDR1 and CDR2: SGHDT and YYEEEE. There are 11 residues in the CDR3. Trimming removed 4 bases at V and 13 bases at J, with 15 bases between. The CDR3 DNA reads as TGTGCCAGCAGCCGCGGGACAGCTTTCTACTTC. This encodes CASSRGTAFYF.

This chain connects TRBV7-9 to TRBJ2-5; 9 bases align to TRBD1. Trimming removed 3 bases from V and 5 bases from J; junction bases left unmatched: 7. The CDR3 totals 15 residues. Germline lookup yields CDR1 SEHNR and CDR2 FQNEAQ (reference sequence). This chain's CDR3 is CASSFGTGLLETQYF. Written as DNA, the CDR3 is TGTGCCAGCAGCTTCGGGACAGGGCTATTGGAGACCCAGTACTTC.

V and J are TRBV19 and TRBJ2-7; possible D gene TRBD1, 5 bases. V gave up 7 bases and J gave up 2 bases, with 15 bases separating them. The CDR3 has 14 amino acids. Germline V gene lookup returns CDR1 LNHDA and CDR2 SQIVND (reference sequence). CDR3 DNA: TGTGCCAGTAACCCGCAGGGATCAACCTACGAGCAGTACTTC. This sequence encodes CASNPQGSTYEQYF.

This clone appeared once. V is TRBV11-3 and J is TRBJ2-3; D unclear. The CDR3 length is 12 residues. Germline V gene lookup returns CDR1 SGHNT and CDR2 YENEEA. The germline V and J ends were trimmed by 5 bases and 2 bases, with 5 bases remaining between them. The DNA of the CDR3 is TGTGCCAGCAGCCCCAACACAGATACGCAGTATTTT. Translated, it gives CASSPNTDTQYF.

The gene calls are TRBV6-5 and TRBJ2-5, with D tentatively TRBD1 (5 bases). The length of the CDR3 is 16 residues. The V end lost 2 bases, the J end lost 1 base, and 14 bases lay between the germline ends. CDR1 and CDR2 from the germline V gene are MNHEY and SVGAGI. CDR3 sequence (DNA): TGTGCCAGCAGTTACACTCGTTGGGGCGGCCAAGAGACCCAGTACTTC. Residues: CASSYTRWGGQETQYF.

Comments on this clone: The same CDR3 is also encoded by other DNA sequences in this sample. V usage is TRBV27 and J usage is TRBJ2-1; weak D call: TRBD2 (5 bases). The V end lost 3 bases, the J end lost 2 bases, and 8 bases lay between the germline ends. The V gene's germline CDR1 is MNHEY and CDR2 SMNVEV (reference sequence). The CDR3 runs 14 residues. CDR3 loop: CASSLGGPYNEQFF. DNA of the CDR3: TGTGCCAGCAGTTTGGGCGGGCCCTACAATGAGCAGTTCTTC.

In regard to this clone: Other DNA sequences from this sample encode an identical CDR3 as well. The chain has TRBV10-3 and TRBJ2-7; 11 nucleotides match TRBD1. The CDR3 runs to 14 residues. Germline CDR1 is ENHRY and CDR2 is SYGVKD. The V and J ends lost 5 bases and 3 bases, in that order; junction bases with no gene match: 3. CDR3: CAISSGTGGYEQYF. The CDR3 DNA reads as TGTGCCATCAGTTCCGGGACAGGGGGCTACGAGCAGTACTTC.